This T cell receptor beta chain is drawn from a study of T cell changes during pregnancy in multiple sclerosis. Measured with immunoSEQ multiplex PCR; TCRdb has only the in-frame clones, and not every one. The sample carries 40,000 or so clones, about 92% recorded once. The CDR3 is 12 residues long. J lost 3 bases, V lost 5 bases, and 2 bases had no gene match. Germline CDR1 reads SGHKS; CDR2 reads YYEKEE (reference sequence). The clonotype was recovered from a female donor with multiple sclerosis, enrolled in a pregnancy study. Sequenced material: CD8+ T cells from peripheral blood mononuclear cells, taken in the first trimester of pregnancy. The genes are TRBV5-5 and TRBJ2-7; TRBD1 agrees at 7 bases. The CDR3 region is CASRGDSYEQYF. DNA of the CDR3: TGTGCCAGCAGGGGGGACAGCTACGAGCAGTACTTC.